These 13 T cell receptor beta chains share one sample of origin, sequenced in a study of tumor-infiltrating lymphocytes in primary liver carcinoma. A primer in the constant region served to generate TCR beta cDNA from approximately 500 ng of total RNA. Amplification in three nested multiplex PCR rounds with slightly modified ARM-PCR gave rise to TCR beta libraries. The first two PCR rounds used TRBV1-TRBV30 primers with a Cbeta primer, approximately 10 cycles each. TCRdb re-called the multiplex PCR reads with MiXCR, one entry per CDR3 protein. Of fewer than 50,000 distinct CDR3 sequences listed, roughly 75% were seen once; the top ten hold about 37%. Both RNA and DNA were isolated together from around 20-30 mg of bulk tissue that had not been sorted. Sequenced material: tumor-adjacent normal liver tissue. The receptors were gathered from a woman aged 25 to 45 with primary liver carcinoma and hepatitis B virus infection.

Turning to this clonotype: The conserved phenylalanine or tryptophan is not found at the CDR3 terminus, so this likely reflects a read error. The chain links TRBV29-1 to TRBJ2-6; 9 bases are a match to TRBD2. The CDR3 loop spans 18 amino acids. Germline assignment: CDR1 SQVTM and CDR2 ANQGSEA. The DNA of the CDR3 is TGCTGCGTGCGAAGGCGGCCTAGCGGGACTTTCGCGGCCAACGTCCTGACTTTA. It codes for CCVRRRPSGTFAANVLTL.

CDR3 DNA sequence: TGCAGCGGGTGTAGGTCCTACCTAGCGGGAGGAAGGGATGAGCAGTTCTTC. It codes for CSGCRSYLAGGRDEQFF. The chain links TRBV29-1 to TRBJ2-1, with 11 bases aligning to TRBD2. The CDR3 length is 17 residues. Germline loops: CDR1 SQVTM, CDR2 ANQGSEA. V lost 7 bases to trimming and J lost 8 bases; unmatched junction nucleotides: 19.

The chain carries TRBV6-4 and TRBJ2-1; 7 bases match TRBD1. Losses at the gene ends were 2 bases for V and 6 bases for J; bases not matched to a gene: 4. The germline V gene encodes CDR1 MRHNA and CDR2 SNTAGT. The CDR3 covers 14 residues. CDR3 DNA: TGTGCCAGCAGTGACGGGACAGAGGTCAATGAGCAGTTCTTC. Translation: CASSDGTEVNEQFF.

The gene calls are TRBV10-3 and TRBJ2-1, with unresolved D. Looked up from germline, CDR1 is ENHRY and CDR2 is SYGVKD. V dropped 4 bases and J dropped 13 bases, with 17 bases sitting between them. There are 13 residues in the CDR3. The CDR3 loop reads CAISAAPLDGQFF. Written as DNA, the CDR3 is TGTGCCATCAGTGCTGCCCCCTTGGATGGACAGTTCTTC.

Note on this clonotype: Sequence at one end of the junction differs from germline and may be a read error. The chain employs TRBV29-1 and TRBJ2-3; 7 bases are a match to TRBD2. Per germline, CDR1 SQVTM and CDR2 ANQGSEA. The CDR3 has 13 residues. This CDR3 reads CSVVGGSIDTQCF. In nucleotides, the CDR3 is TGCAGCGTTGTGGGCGGGAGTATAGATACGCAGTGTTTT.

This clonotype was counted once. One junction end disagrees with the germline gene, perhaps due to a read error. This chain joins TRBV7-9 and TRBJ2-2; D is undetermined. Germline V gene lookup returns CDR1 SEHNR and CDR2 FQNEAQ (reference sequence). The CDR3 has 15 amino acids. For the CDR3, the DNA is TGTGGCAGCAACTCTCTTGAGCGGAACACCGGGGAGCTGTTTTTT. Translating gives CGSNSLERNTGELFF.

Comments on this clonotype: A read error may produce the germline difference seen at one junction end. This rearrangement joins TRBV4-3 to TRBJ2-1; weak D call: TRBD1 (6 bases). Per germline, CDR1 LGHNA and CDR2 YSLEER. There are 14 residues in the CDR3. The CDR3 here is CASSHTGLVNEQSF. In DNA form, the CDR3 reads TGTGCCAGCAGCCACACAGGGTTGGTCAATGAGCAGTCCTTC.

To note about this clonotype: This may come from a read error, since a much larger clone is one base off. The V call is TRBV19, the J call TRBJ2-4, with D uncertain. Germline assignment: CDR1 LNHDA and CDR2 SQIVND (reference sequence). The CDR3 spans 15 residues. The CDR3 reads CTSTDQHLAKNIQYF. The CDR3, as DNA: TGTACCAGTACCGACCAACATTTAGCCAAAAACATTCAGTACTTC. The full variable domain, in which reference TRBV19 and TRBJ2-4 provide the parts outside the CDR3, is DGGITQSPKYLFRKEGQNVTLSCEQNLNHDAMYWYRQDPGQGLRLIYYSQIVNDFQKGDIAEGYSVSREKKESFPLTVTSAQKNPTAFYLCTSTDQHLAKNIQYFGAGTRLSVL.

V is TRBV6-1 and J is TRBJ2-7; D possibly matches TRBD1 or TRBD2 (6 bases each). V was cut by 7 bases and J by 3 bases, with 16 bases left in between. This CDR3 is built from 14 residues. Germline values: CDR1 MNHNS, CDR2 SASEGT. The CDR3 sequence: CASIPVQGGYEQYF. The CDR3 region has the DNA TGTGCCAGCATACCTGTACAGGGAGGCTACGAGCAGTACTTC.

V usage is TRBV10-3 and J usage is TRBJ2-7; 7 positions match TRBD1. Germline-derived CDR1 and CDR2 are ENHRY and SYGVKD. This CDR3 is 11 amino acids long. CDR3 residues: CVTGVSGEQYF. CDR3 DNA sequence: TGTGTCACAGGGGTCTCGGGCGAGCAGTACTTC.

Many counts were recorded for this clonotype. The rearrangement uses TRBV6-2 or TRBV6-3 and TRBJ1-3, with D hard to call. With 8 bases removed from V and 3 bases from J, the gap between germline ends came to 14 bases. This CDR3 contains 14 residues. Germline CDR1 and CDR2: MNHEY and SVGEGT. The CDR3 DNA reads as TGTGCCAGCGCCCCCCCGGGAAGTGGAAACACCATATATTTT. It codes for CASAPPGSGNTIYF.

This clonotype showed up just a few times. A clone one base away is much larger, so this may be a read error. The chain combines TRBV6-5 with TRBJ2-2, with 12 bases that match TRBD2. The germline CDR1 and CDR2 sequences are MNHEY and SVGAGI. The CDR3 is made up of 18 amino acids. The CDR3: CASSSLLAGGGNIGELFF. The CDR3 DNA reads as TGTGCCAGCAGTTCTCTACTAGCGGGAGGAGGGAACATCGGGGAGCTGTTTTTT.

A note on this clonotype: At one end the junction does not follow the germline gene, possibly because of a read error. The chain couples TRBV29-1 to TRBJ1-2, with D tentatively TRBD1 (5 bases). This CDR3 comprises 12 residues. From germline, CDR1 is SQVTM and CDR2 ANQGSEA. Here the CDR3 reads CSAGGVNYGYAF. Here the CDR3 DNA reads TGCAGCGCCGGGGGGGTAAACTATGGCTATGCCTTC.